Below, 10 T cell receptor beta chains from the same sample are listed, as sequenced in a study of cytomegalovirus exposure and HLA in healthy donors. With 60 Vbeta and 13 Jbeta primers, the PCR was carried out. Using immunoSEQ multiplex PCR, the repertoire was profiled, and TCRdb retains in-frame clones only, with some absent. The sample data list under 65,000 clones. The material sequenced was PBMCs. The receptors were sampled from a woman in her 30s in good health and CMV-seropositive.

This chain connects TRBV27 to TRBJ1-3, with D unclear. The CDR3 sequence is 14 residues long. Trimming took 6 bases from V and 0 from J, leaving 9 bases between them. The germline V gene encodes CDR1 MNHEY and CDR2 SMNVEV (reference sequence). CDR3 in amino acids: CASSSANSGNTIYF. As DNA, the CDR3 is TGTGCCAGCAGCTCAGCGAACTCTGGAAACACCATATATTTT.

CDR3 loop: CASSLGTGYEQYF. Written as DNA, the CDR3 is TGTGCCAGCAGCCTCGGGACAGGGTACGAGCAGTACTTC. The genes are TRBV14 and TRBJ2-7, with 9 bases matching TRBD1. This CDR3 has 13 residues. V was pared by 4 bases and J by 4 bases, with 2 bases of the junction left unmatched. Germline V gives CDR1 SGHDN, CDR2 FVKESK.

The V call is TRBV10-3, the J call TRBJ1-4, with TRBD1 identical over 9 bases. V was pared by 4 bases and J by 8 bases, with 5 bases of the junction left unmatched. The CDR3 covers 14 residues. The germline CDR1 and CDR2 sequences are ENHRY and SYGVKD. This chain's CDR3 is CAISVDRGGEKLFF. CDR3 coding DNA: TGTGCCATCAGTGTGGACAGGGGCGGGGAAAAACTGTTTTTT.

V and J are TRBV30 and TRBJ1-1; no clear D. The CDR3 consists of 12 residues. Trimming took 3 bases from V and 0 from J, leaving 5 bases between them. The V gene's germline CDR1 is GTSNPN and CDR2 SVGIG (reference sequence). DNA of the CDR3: TGTGCCTGGAGGGGCATGAACACTGAAGCTTTCTTT. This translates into CAWRGMNTEAFF.

The CDR3 protein is CAWARGFRDNEQFF. The CDR3 DNA reads TGTGCCTGGGCCAGGGGTTTCCGCGACAATGAGCAGTTCTTC. This sequence joins TRBV30 and TRBJ2-1; a possible D gene is TRBD1 (6 bases). The CDR3 loop spans 14 amino acids. V gave up 5 bases and J gave up 5 bases, with 16 bases separating them. Germline-derived CDR1 and CDR2 are GTSNPN and SVGIG (reference sequence).

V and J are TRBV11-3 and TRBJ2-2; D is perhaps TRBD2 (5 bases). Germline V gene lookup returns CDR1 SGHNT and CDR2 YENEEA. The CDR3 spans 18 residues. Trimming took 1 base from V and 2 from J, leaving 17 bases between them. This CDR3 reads CASSLGGSGYLNTGELFF. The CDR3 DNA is TGTGCCAGCAGCTTAGGAGGGAGCGGTTATCTAAACACCGGGGAGCTGTTTTTT.

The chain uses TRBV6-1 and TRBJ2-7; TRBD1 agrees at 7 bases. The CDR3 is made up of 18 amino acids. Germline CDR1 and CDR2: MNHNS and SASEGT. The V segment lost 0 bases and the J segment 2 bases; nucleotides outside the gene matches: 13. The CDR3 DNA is TGTGCCAGCAGTGAAGCGATCATGAAGGGGGCAACCCCCTACGAGCAGTACTTC. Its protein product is CASSEAIMKGATPYEQYF.

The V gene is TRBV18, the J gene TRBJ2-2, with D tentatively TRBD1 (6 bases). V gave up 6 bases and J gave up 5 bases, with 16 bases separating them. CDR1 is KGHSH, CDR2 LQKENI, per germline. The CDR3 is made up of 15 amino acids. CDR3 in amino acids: CASSPNQQGTGELFF. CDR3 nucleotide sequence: TGTGCCAGCTCCCCAAACCAACAGGGAACCGGGGAGCTGTTTTTT.

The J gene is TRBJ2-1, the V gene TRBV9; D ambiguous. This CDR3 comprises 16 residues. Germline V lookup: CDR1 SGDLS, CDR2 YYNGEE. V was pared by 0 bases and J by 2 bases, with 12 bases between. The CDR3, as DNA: TGTGCCAGCAGCGTAGCTTCGACAAGGACCTACAATGAGCAGTTCTTC. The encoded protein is CASSVASTRTYNEQFF.

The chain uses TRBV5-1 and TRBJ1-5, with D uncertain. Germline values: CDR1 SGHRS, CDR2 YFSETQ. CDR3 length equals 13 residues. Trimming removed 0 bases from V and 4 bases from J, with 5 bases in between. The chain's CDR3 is CASSLGLNQPQHF. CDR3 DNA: TGCGCCAGCAGCTTGGGGCTGAATCAGCCCCAGCATTTT. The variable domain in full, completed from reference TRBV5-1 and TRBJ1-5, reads KAGVTQTPRYLIKTRGQQVTLSCSPISGHRSVSWYQQTPGQGLQFLFEYFSETQRNKGNFPGRFSGRQFSNSRSEMNVSTLELGDSALYLCASSLGLNQPQHFGDGTRLSIL.